This T cell receptor (beta chain) was obtained from a study of chemoradiotherapy in HPV16-positive cancers. Notes on the study in general: During treatment, candidate HPV-specific clones and E7-related motifs expanded in tumor. The functional HPV-specific definition rests on just a couple of HPV16-positive patients. HPV-responsive T-cell expansion during chemoradiotherapy was linked to improved recurrence-free survival in HPV16-positive patients.

Concerning this clone itself: Its matching antigen is unknown.

Using immunoSEQ multiplex PCR, the repertoire was profiled, and TCRdb retains in-frame clones only, with some absent. The sample lists approximately 5,400 clones; 85% were seen once. This CDR3 contains 17 residues. J was trimmed by 0 bases and V by 5 bases; bases with no gene match: 10. Per the germline V gene, CDR1 is SGHVS and CDR2 is FNYEAQ. The chain recombines TRBV7-6 with TRBJ2-3, with 8 bases fitting TRBD1. The sequence derives from a human donor with HPV-associated anogenital cancer. The sequences come from tumor tissue, collected from a patient who underwent chemoradiotherapy. In DNA, the CDR3 is TGTGCCAGCAGCCCGGACGCCGGGACAGGAAGCACAGATACGCAGTATTTT. This gives the protein CASSPDAGTGSTDTQYF.